A selection of T cell receptor beta chains follows, all from one sample in a study of blood T cell repertoires in COVID-19. Using immunoSEQ multiplex PCR, the repertoire was profiled, and TCRdb retains in-frame clones only, with some absent. The sample consists of hundreds of thousands of clones, over 80% of them appearing once. What was sequenced was peripheral blood. The receptors shown here come from a woman in her twenties or thirties with COVID-19, enrolled during active disease. CDR3s include the opening cysteine and the closing phenylalanine or tryptophan. The order of the fields is J gene, D gene, clone size, V gene, CDR3 protein, CDR3 DNA. D genes are given only for firm matches. The size of a clone is reported for some rows only, either as once, few or many, or as a class for expanded clones.

TRBJ2-5	TRBD2	NA	TRBV6-2/TRBV6-3	CASSYFSGEGQETQYF	TGTGCCAGCAGTTACTTTTCGGGGGAGGGGCAAGAGACCCAGTACTTC
TRBJ2-7	TRBD2	NA	TRBV19	CASKGTSGGSYEQYF	TGTGCCAGTAAAGGGACTAGCGGGGGCTCCTACGAGCAGTACTTC
TRBJ1-6	NA	NA	TRBV30	CAWRQKEPLHF	TGTGCCTGGAGACAAAAGGAGCCCCTCCACTTT
TRBJ2-2	TRBD1	NA	TRBV5-1	CASSSRGTGVGGELFF	TGCGCCAGCAGCTCCCGCGGGACAGGGGTTGGCGGGGAGCTGTTTTTT
TRBJ2-1	NA	NA	TRBV9	CASSVGLRNEQFF	TGTGCCAGCAGCGTGGGCCTTCGGAATGAGCAGTTCTTC
TRBJ2-7	TRBD2	NA	TRBV9	CASSVEGLAGPYEQYF	TGTGCCAGCAGCGTAGAAGGCCTAGCGGGCCCCTACGAGCAGTACTTC
TRBJ2-1	TRBD1	NA	TRBV30	CAWSVSRGLNEQFF	TGTGCCTGGAGTGTGTCGAGGGGGCTAAATGAGCAGTTCTTC
TRBJ1-4	NA	NA	TRBV9	CASSPQAGRHEKLFF	TGTGCCAGCAGCCCCCAGGCAGGGAGGCATGAAAAACTGTTTTTT
TRBJ2-5	TRBD1	NA	TRBV23-1	CASSQSDRAQETQYF	TGCGCCAGCAGTCAATCCGACAGGGCACAAGAGACCCAGTACTTC
TRBJ2-2	NA	few	TRBV4-2	CASSQDLREGRGYALFRELFF	TGTGCCAGCAGCCAAGATTTAAGAGAGGGGCGGGGTTATGCACTTTTCCGGGAGCTGTTTTTT
TRBJ1-2	NA	NA	TRBV2	CASTAGEAGGYTF	TGTGCCAGCACCGCAGGGGAAGCGGGAGGCTACACCTTC
TRBJ2-5	NA	NA	TRBV7-8	CASSSGQETQYF	TGTGCCAGCAGCTCGGGCCAAGAGACCCAGTACTTC
TRBJ2-1	TRBD2	NA	TRBV6-5	CASSKTSGGEQFF	TGTGCCAGCAGCAAGACTAGCGGGGGGGAGCAGTTCTTC
TRBJ2-1	TRBD2	NA	TRBV18	CASSPVLAGAYNEQFF	TGTGCCAGCTCACCGGTACTAGCGGGGGCTTACAATGAGCAGTTCTTC
TRBJ2-2	NA	NA	TRBV3-1/TRBV3-2	CASSPRIGGELFF	TGTGCCAGCAGCCCCAGGATAGGTGGGGAGCTGTTTTTT
TRBJ2-1	TRBD2	NA	TRBV30	CAWSFSGSRYNEQFF	TGTGCCTGGAGCTTTAGCGGGAGCCGCTACAATGAGCAGTTCTTC
TRBJ1-6	TRBD1	NA	TRBV6-6	CASSGDSSNYNSPLHF	TGTGCCAGCAGTGGGGACAGCTCCAACTATAATTCACCCCTCCACTTT
TRBJ1-1	TRBD1	few	TRBV9	CASSVKGAGGTEAFF	TGTGCCAGCAGCGTAAAGGGGGCTGGTGGGACTGAAGCTTTCTTT
TRBJ2-5	NA	NA	TRBV14	CASSQSGYETQYF	TGTGCCAGCAGCCAGTCAGGGTACGAGACCCAGTACTTC
TRBJ2-1	TRBD2	NA	TRBV5-1	CASSSSSGGHNEQFF	TGCGCCAGCAGCTCCTCTAGCGGGGGTCACAATGAGCAGTTCTTC
TRBJ1-5	NA	NA	TRBV10-3	CATGPEGSNQPQHF	TGTGCCACCGGCCCAGAGGGTAGCAATCAGCCCCAGCATTTT
TRBJ2-7	TRBD1	NA	TRBV2	CASSDETGDEQYF	TGTGCCAGCAGTGACGAAACAGGGGACGAGCAGTACTTC
TRBJ1-5	TRBD1	NA	TRBV2	CASGQGAGSQPQHF	TGTGCCAGTGGACAGGGGGCTGGCAGTCAGCCCCAGCATTTT
TRBJ2-1	NA	NA	TRBV27	CASSLSPPGFRRSSEQFF	TGTGCCAGCAGTTTATCCCCGCCAGGGTTTCGACGTTCTTCTGAGCAGTTCTTC
TRBJ1-1	NA	NA	TRBV18	CASSQSLDTEAFF	TGTGCCAGCTCACAGTCCTTAGACACTGAAGCTTTCTTT
TRBJ2-5	NA	NA	TRBV7-3	CASSLNLGSRGTQYF	TGTGCCAGCAGCTTAAACCTCGGGAGTAGGGGGACCCAGTACTTC
TRBJ2-7	NA	once	TRBV9	CASSVGLNTYEQYF	TGTGCCAGCAGCGTAGGACTGAACACCTACGAGCAGTACTTC
TRBJ1-3	NA	NA	TRBV4-1	CASSQTGFSGNTIYF	TGCGCCAGCAGCCAAACAGGGTTCTCTGGAAACACCATATATTTT
TRBJ1-2	NA	few	TRBV19	CASRKTASGGTRGYTF	TGTGCCAGTAGGAAAACGGCATCGGGGGGGACTCGGGGCTACACCTTC
TRBJ2-7	NA	NA	TRBV29-1	CSAQRGGYEQYF	TGCAGCGCCCAGAGGGGGGGCTACGAGCAGTACTTC
TRBJ2-7	TRBD1	NA	TRBV27	CASSLSWGTGAYEQYF	TGTGCCAGCAGTTTATCGTGGGGGACAGGGGCCTACGAGCAGTACTTC
TRBJ1-6	TRBD1	NA	TRBV6-5	CATSGQANNSPLHF	TGTGCCACCTCAGGACAGGCCAATAATTCACCCCTCCACTTT
TRBJ1-5	TRBD1	few	TRBV6-4	CASSETGGAAQPQHF	TGTGCCAGCAGTGAGACAGGGGGCGCGGCTCAGCCCCAGCATTTT
TRBJ2-3	NA	NA	TRBV7-6	CASSFLTDTQYF	TGTGCCAGCAGCTTCCTCACAGATACGCAGTATTTT
TRBJ2-7	TRBD2	NA	TRBV28	CASSLPPGTGRGEQYF	TGTGCCAGCAGTCTCCCTCCCGGGACTGGGAGGGGCGAGCAGTACTTC
TRBJ2-7	TRBD2	few	TRBV6-2/TRBV6-3	CASSPSGGTYEQYF	TGTGCCAGCAGCCCTAGCGGGGGGACTTACGAGCAGTACTTC
TRBJ1-2	NA	NA	TRBV6-1	CASSDMGLGHYGYTF	TGTGCCAGCAGTGACATGGGTCTGGGCCACTATGGCTACACCTTC
TRBJ2-1	TRBD2	NA	TRBV5-8	CASSLTLAGYYNEQFF	TGTGCCAGCAGCTTGACCCTAGCGGGGTACTACAATGAGCAGTTCTTC
TRBJ1-3	TRBD1	NA	TRBV14	CASSYRGSSGNTIYF	TGTGCCAGCAGCTACAGGGGGAGCTCTGGAAACACCATATATTTT
TRBJ1-6	NA	NA	TRBV5-5	CASSSPGPGQPNSPLHF	TGTGCCAGCAGCTCCCCTGGTCCGGGACAACCCAATTCACCCCTCCACTTT
TRBJ2-3	NA	once	TRBV7-9	CAPWATDTQYF	TGTGCCCCCTGGGCGACAGATACGCAGTATTTT
TRBJ1-1	TRBD1	NA	TRBV10-3	CAIGDRGAEAFF	TGTGCCATCGGGGACAGGGGAGCTGAAGCTTTCTTT
TRBJ2-5	NA	NA	TRBV15	CATSSLDHTGIETQYF	TGTGCCACCAGCAGCTTGGACCACACAGGGATAGAGACCCAGTACTTC
TRBJ2-7	TRBD1	few	TRBV6-1	CASSEGGTGANEQYF	TGTGCCAGCAGCGAAGGCGGGACAGGGGCCAACGAGCAGTACTTC
TRBJ2-7	NA	NA	TRBV27	CASTPGQGEQYF	TGTGCCAGCACCCCCGGACAAGGCGAGCAGTACTTC
TRBJ2-7	TRBD1	NA	TRBV9	CASSEAGTGAYEQYF	TGTGCCAGCAGCGAGGCCGGGACAGGGGCCTACGAGCAGTACTTC
TRBJ1-5	TRBD1	once	TRBV20-1	CSASLDRDQPQHF	TGCAGTGCTAGTTTGGACAGGGATCAGCCCCAGCATTTT
TRBJ2-1	TRBD2	NA	TRBV7-2	CASSLRSTSRNEQFF	TGTGCCAGCAGCCTGAGATCGACTAGCCGCAATGAGCAGTTCTTC
TRBJ2-2	NA	NA	TRBV18	CASSPTPGGANTGELFF	TGTGCCAGCTCACCCACGCCGGGGGGCGCGAACACCGGGGAGCTGTTTTTT
TRBJ2-1	NA	NA	TRBV3-1/TRBV3-2	CASSRQSWSNEQFF	TGTGCCAGCAGCCGACAATCATGGTCCAATGAGCAGTTCTTC
TRBJ2-1	TRBD2	NA	TRBV6-5	CASSLLADAYNEQFF	TGTGCCAGCAGCCTACTAGCGGATGCATACAATGAGCAGTTCTTC
TRBJ2-5	TRBD2	NA	TRBV7-7	CASAITSGGSETQYF	TGTGCCAGCGCAATCACTAGCGGGGGGTCGGAGACCCAGTACTTC
TRBJ2-3	TRBD2	NA	TRBV3-1/TRBV3-2	CASSPRRGVGLTDTQYF	TGTGCCAGCAGCCCCCGGCGGGGGGTGGGTCTCACAGATACGCAGTATTTT
TRBJ1-5	NA	NA	TRBV20-1	CSATRNQPQHF	TGCAGTGCTACCAGGAATCAGCCCCAGCATTTT